This TCR beta chain was observed in a study of CD8+ T cells in alopecia areata. Following RNA extraction, reverse transcription yielded cDNA that acted as the sequencing template. Sequenced by immunoSEQ multiplex PCR; TCRdb stores in-frame clones only, minus some. Of 6,500 to 8,000 clones listed, roughly 64% are singletons. The length of the CDR3 is 14 residues. Germline-derived CDR1 and CDR2 are MDHEN and SYDVKM. V lost 6 bases and J lost 1, with 12 bases in between. Treatment denoted: oral pan-JAK inhibitor, 5-10 mg twice daily. Peripheral blood, together with lesional scalp punch biopsies, was collected from alopecia areata patients.

The source of this sequence is a human donor with alopecia areata. The material was skin, obtained at week 4, from a patient treated with tofacitinib. The chain has TRBV28 and TRBJ1-2, with D possibly being TRBD1 (5 bases). CDR3 DNA sequence: TGTGCCAGCAGGTCAGGGACGAATAACTATGGCTACACCTTC. Amino acid sequence: CASRSGTNNYGYTF.